Below, one TCR beta chain is given with its context. Treatment of the sample: some 20 received Ad26.COV2.S at low or high dose, single or two shots; 5 received placebo; per-sample allocation not given. The study sampled participants on day 63 after the first vaccine or placebo injection. CDR3 size: 15 residues. Per the germline V gene, CDR1 is MNHEY and CDR2 is SMNVEV (reference sequence). The V end was cut by 7 bases, the J end by 4 bases, with 16 bases between. The sample is drawn from a study of Ad26.COV2.S vaccination and SARS-CoV-2 variants. Study as a whole: Among those in the COV1001 Ad26.COV2.S trial arm was the donor.

Clones were sequenced by immunoSEQ multiplex PCR, and TCRdb holds only the in-frame ones, with some missing. The sample holds about 440,000 clones, around 90% seen once. This chain links TRBV27 with TRBJ1-4, with D possibly matching TRBD1 (6 bases). Sequencing was performed on peripheral blood, taken in a trial of Ad26.COV2.S vaccine versus placebo. The clonotype comes from a person aged 18-60 years who received the Ad26.COV2.S COVID-19 vaccine or a placebo. CDR3: CASKNWEGGNEKLFF. The CDR3 DNA sequence: TGTGCCAGCAAAAATTGGGAGGGGGGTAATGAAAAACTGTTTTTT.